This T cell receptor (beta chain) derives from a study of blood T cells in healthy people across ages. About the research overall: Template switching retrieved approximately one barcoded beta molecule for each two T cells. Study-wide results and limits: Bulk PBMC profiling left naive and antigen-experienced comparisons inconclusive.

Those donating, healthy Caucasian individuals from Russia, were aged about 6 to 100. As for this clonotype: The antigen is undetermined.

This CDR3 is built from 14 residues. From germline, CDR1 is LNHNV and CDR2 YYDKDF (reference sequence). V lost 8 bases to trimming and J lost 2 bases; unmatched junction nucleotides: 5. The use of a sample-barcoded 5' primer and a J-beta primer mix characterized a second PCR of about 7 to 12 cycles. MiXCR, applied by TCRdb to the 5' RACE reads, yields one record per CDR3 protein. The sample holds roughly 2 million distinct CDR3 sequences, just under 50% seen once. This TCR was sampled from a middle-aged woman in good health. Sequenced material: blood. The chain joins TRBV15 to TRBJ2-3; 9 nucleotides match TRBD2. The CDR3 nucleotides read TGTGCCACCCAAATAGCGGGGGACACAGATACGCAGTATTTT. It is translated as CATQIAGDTDTQYF.